This T cell receptor (beta chain) comes out of a study of PD-1 blockade in classical Hodgkin lymphoma (dated by TCRdb to about 2020). Notes on the research overall: Nivolumab dosing was 3 mg/kg intravenously every 2 weeks, continuing until either disease progression or unacceptable toxicity. A peripheral blood immune signature of response to PD-1 blockade in classical Hodgkin lymphoma was defined using TCR beta sequencing and CyTOF.

CDR1 and CDR2 were assigned from the germline V gene (reference sequence) as SSHAT and FNYEAQ. The CDR3 sequence holds 16 residues, the cysteine and phenylalanine included. The entry retains the CDR3 DNA only, 48 bases that are in frame from base 1. V is clipped by 7 bases and J by 0 bases, and the sequence between their germline boundaries is 16 bases long. This clone was recorded a few times. It has no known antigen specificity. No base quality values were provided; no much bigger clone lies one nucleotide off. Taken with the paper, the label for time point translates to: cycle 2 day 1 (C2D1) of nivolumab. Every trial patient had relapsed after autologous stem cell transplantation, and cohorts A, B and C differed in prior brentuximab vedotin exposure. The trial cohort comprised a few dozen patients with relapsed/refractory classical Hodgkin lymphoma whose best overall responses were complete response, partial response or progressive disease. Trial patients were treated with single-agent nivolumab in the multi-cohort phase II CheckMate 205 trial. An independent review committee assessed best overall response by applying the 2007 International Working Group response criteria. Trial PBMCs were obtained immediately prior to nivolumab initiation (C1D1) and on therapy at cycle 2 day 1 and cycle 4 day 1. Peripheral blood was collected in 8 mL Vacutainer Cell Preparation Tubes, from which PBMCs were isolated by centrifugation and then cryopreserved.

Genomic DNA was extracted with the Qiagen DNeasy kit from unsorted PBMCs and from negatively selected CD4+ and CD8+ fractions. TCR beta CDR3 regions were amplified by immunoSEQ multiplex PCR using primers annealing to V and J segments. Amplification bias was minimized using a synthetic immune receptor repertoire, and residual bias was removed computationally after sequencing. Regarding the original processing steps: Custom Python scripts were used to quantify repertoire diversity as the Shannon entropy index. Unsorted, CD4+ and CD8+ repertoires were examined separately, except in combined analyses, for which CD4+ and CD8+ sequences were merged in silico. Clonal expansion was defined as a frequency increase of at least 2-fold after treatment compared with C1D1, and clones undetected at baseline were assigned a pseudocount of 0.5. Clones with 0 or 1 copy at C1D1 were classified as singleton clones, and clones with 2 or more copies were classified as non-singleton clones. Clones expanded in unsorted samples were assigned a CD4+, CD8+ or unknown annotation through matching of protein sequences in sorted samples from the same patient. Wilcoxon tests were applied to paired samples to test diversity changes from C1D1 to C4D1. The immuneACCESS repertoire file appears here via TCRdb, limited to in-frame rearrangements. These files lack a portion of the clones; in checked studies, under half of the deficit traces to unresolved V genes, and the cause of the others is not known. V, J and clone size are those of that table, while D and trimming were read from the DNA. This sample has 20,000 to 25,000 clones in its table, and approximately 80% of those were observed once. Clones ranked in the top ten supply about 20% of the sample.

On the study overall, not on this receptor specifically: Lower diversity was observed in patients in whom nivolumab was started less than 1 year after ASCT, and these patients were excluded from later analyses so that confounding by immune reconstitution would be avoided. Among trial patients, those achieving complete response had baseline diversity similar to that of newly diagnosed patients, while diversity was significantly lower in partial responders and progressors. The study covered only a single clinical trial cohort, and the causes of the repertoire differences, possibly disease activity or prior therapy, were still not defined. Baseline TCR diversity was reported as lower in newly diagnosed patients than in healthy donors, and lower still in relapsed/refractory patients. A significant rise by C4D1 was seen in CD4+ but not CD8+ TCR diversity (p=0.0027 vs p=0.16), with the rise being most apparent in complete responders (p=0.02).

The rearrangement combines TRBV7-7 with TRBJ1-5, with a tentative D gene TRBD1 over 5 matching bases. The TCR sequence derives from a human donor with classical Hodgkin lymphoma. The sequencing used peripheral blood mononuclear cells (PBMCs), collected before the second cycle of nivolumab. The CDR3 reads as follows: CASKRGPLYSNQPQHF. In nucleotides, the sequence is TGTGCCAGCAAGCGGGGACCTCTCTATAGCAATCAGCCCCAGCATTTT.